This T cell receptor beta chain was sequenced for a study of shared clonotypes between healthy human individuals. The material for each subset, its genomic DNA, was split evenly across several immunoSEQ plates. Clones were sequenced by immunoSEQ multiplex PCR, and TCRdb holds only the in-frame ones, with some missing. The sample lists some 1.1 million clones, roughly 77% seen once, with roughly 0.82% in the top ten. All of the donors resided in Nashville, Tennessee, and each was a Caucasian adult. CD45RA+ naive and CD45RA-negative memory subsets were separated from CD4+ cells. Study-level findings and limits: Naive CD4 clonotypes overlapped across several donors at roughly 4.5%.

Worth noting for this clone: Antigen unknown.

Source material: memory CD4+ T cells from PBMCs. Noted subset: CD45RA-negative fraction. The receptor comes from a man younger than 30 in good health. Some clones in this sample may be carry-over from other donors' samples.

As DNA, the CDR3 is TGCGCCAGCAGCTTGGGGGGGCCCTCGGAGCCCCAGCATTTT. Translating it yields CASSLGGPSEPQHF. The chain combines TRBV5-1 with TRBJ1-5; D might be TRBD1 (6 bases). Trimming took off 0 bases at V and 8 bases at J, with 12 bases between the two ends. Germline V lookup: CDR1 SGHRS, CDR2 YFSETQ. The CDR3 length is 14 residues. Supplemented by reference TRBV5-1 and TRBJ1-5, the full variable domain reads KAGVTQTPRYLIKTRGQQVTLSCSPISGHRSVSWYQQTPGQGLQFLFEYFSETQRNKGNFPGRFSGRQFSNSRSEMNVSTLELGDSALYLCASSLGGPSEPQHFGDGTRLSIL.